This TCR beta chain was sequenced for a study of technical replicates of blood from a few donors. The germline V gene encodes CDR1 SGHRS and CDR2 YFSETQ. V lost 3 bases to trimming and J lost 5 bases; unmatched junction nucleotides: 10. The CDR3 extends over 15 amino acids. Here immunoSEQ multiplex PCR was the method, and the copy in TCRdb shows in-frame clones only, minus some. The sample lists tens of thousands of clones; around 90% were seen once. The clonotype originates from a human donor in good health. The specimen was T cells isolated from PBMCs. This chain joins TRBV5-1 and TRBJ2-5; the match to TRBD1 covers 7 bases. In DNA, the CDR3 is TGCGCCAGCAGCTCCCGGGACAGCCGCCGGGAGACCCAGTACTTC. It encodes CASSSRDSRRETQYF.